Below, one T cell receptor beta chain is given with its context. Its antigen is not yet known. One end of the junction is discordant with germline, which a read error may explain. Collaborating institutions collected whole blood in K2EDTA tubes following their own protocols. Collaborator samples were shipped for TCRbeta analysis as frozen whole blood, isolated PBMCs, or DNA extracted from either sample type. This entry belongs to a study of blood T cell repertoires in COVID-19 (dated by TCRdb to about 2020). Study-wide context: Samples covering the acute and convalescent phases of COVID-19 were provided by collaborators in the United States, Italy and Spain. The prospective study material was composed of cDNA or gDNA derived from T cells, B-cell-depleted T cells, or PBMCs. Deeply sampled blood TCRbeta repertoires from subjects exposed to, actively infected with, or recovered from COVID-19 were included in the dataset. The repertoires were released in a freely available public database intended as a resource for research on the immune response to SARS-CoV-2. Samples came from the ongoing ImmuneRACE study (first 160 participants) plus 1,254 subjects from 6 global collaborators. A de-identified subject ID, COVID-19 status, age in years and sex were almost always included in the sample metadata. HLA class I and class II types, where available, came from metadata supplied by the sample provider rather than from assay-based typing. Study-wide findings and limitations: The amount of clinical and demographic metadata varied by source and participant and was provided uncurated.

Taken from cysteine to phenylalanine, the CDR3 has 11 residues. Only the CDR3 region is kept as DNA, spanning 33 bases read in frame from base 1. CDR1 and CDR2, per the germline V gene, are MRHNA and SNTAGT. TCRbeta CDR3 regions were amplified from genomic DNA using the immunoSEQ Assay, a bias-controlled multiplex PCR. In the authors' own workflow: The number of nucleated cells in each sample was estimated from the amplification of reference gene primers within the assay. Sequence reads were collapsed and filtered to measure the absolute abundance of every unique TCRbeta CDR3 rearrangement. For each sample, productive Simpson clonality was calculated by taking the square root of Simpson's diversity index across productive rearrangements. TCRdb took over this immuneACCESS table, retaining in-frame rearrangements with V and J assigned. Such tables are incomplete; in checked studies, under half of the missing clones stem from an unresolved V gene, and the remainder is unexplained. V, J and clone size derive from that table, while D and trimming were established from the DNA sequence. Here the sample has approximately 100,000 clones; more than 70% occur a single time. The top ten constitute under 14% of the sample.

This TCR derives from a woman aged 25 to 39 with acute or convalescent COVID-19. Recombination linked TRBV6-4 to TRBJ1-2; 7 central nucleotides agree with TRBD1. Sample: peripheral blood. The bases are TGTGCCAGCAGTTCCCAGGACAGGACCCACTTC. This translates into CASSSQDRTHF.